The 21 T cell receptor beta chains reported below all come from one sample, sequenced in a study of shared clonotypes between healthy human individuals. The repertoire was sequenced with immunoSEQ multiplex PCR; TCRdb's copy has only in-frame clones and lacks some. This table holds around 430,000 clones, roughly 77% found once. Sequenced: PBMCs. These receptors were taken from a middle-aged woman in good health. Some clones in this sample may be carry-over from other donors' samples.

The rearrangement uses TRBV4-2 and TRBJ1-2; D uncertain. CDR3 length equals 14 residues. From germline, CDR1 is LGHNA and CDR2 YNFKEQ. V was clipped by 0 bases and J by 4 bases, with 9 bases between them. The CDR3 is CASSQDKDGYGYTF. The CDR3 DNA reads TGTGCCAGCAGCCAAGATAAGGACGGCTATGGCTACACCTTC.

This chain links TRBV4-2 with TRBJ2-2, with 11 positions matching TRBD2. Germline lookup yields CDR1 LGHNA and CDR2 YNFKEQ. V gave up 4 bases and J gave up 7 bases; unmatched junction bases: 11. There are 17 residues in the CDR3. The CDR3 sequence is CASSPLAGGPGGGELFF. The CDR3 nucleotides read TGTGCCAGCAGCCCCCTAGCGGGAGGCCCCGGGGGCGGGGAGCTGTTTTTT.

As to this clone: Germline is not matched at one junction end, which may reflect a read error. This chain links TRBV7-6 with TRBJ2-5; D is ambiguous. The germline gives CDR1 SGHVS, CDR2 FNYEAQ. The CDR3 loop spans 13 amino acids. CDR3 sequence reads: CASSSLNQETQYF. CDR3 bases: TGTGCCAGCAGCTCGTTAAACCAGGAGACCCAGTACTTC.

This chain links TRBV30 with TRBJ1-2; no clear D gene. Germline loops: CDR1 GTSNPN, CDR2 SVGIG (reference sequence). CDR3 length equals 12 residues. The germline V and J ends were trimmed by 5 bases and 2 bases, with 9 bases remaining between them. The chain's CDR3 is CAWGEENYGYTF. The CDR3 DNA reads as TGTGCCTGGGGAGAGGAAAACTATGGCTACACCTTC.

V is TRBV29-1 and J is TRBJ1-3; 9 nucleotides match TRBD1. This CDR3 comprises 14 residues. V was clipped by 7 bases and J by 4 bases; unmatched bases: 8. Germline V gene data show CDR1 as SQVTM and CDR2 as ANQGSEA. The DNA of the CDR3 is TGCAGCGCGGGGACAGGGAGCGGAGGAAACACCATATATTTT. Protein sequence: CSAGTGSGGNTIYF. The whole variable domain, filled in from reference TRBV29-1 and TRBJ1-3, reads SAVISQKPSRDICQRGTSLTIQCQVDSQVTMMFWYRQQPGQSLTLIATANQGSEATYESGFVIDKFPISRPNLTFSTLTVSNMSPEDSSIYLCSAGTGSGGNTIYFGEGSWLTVV.

This clone was observed a few times. This chain links TRBV29-1 with TRBJ2-1, with TRBD2 identical over 9 bases. The CDR3 totals 18 residues. V shed 4 bases and J 0 bases; nucleotides not matched to a gene: 13. Germline V gives CDR1 SQVTM, CDR2 ANQGSEA. The CDR3 loop is CSVVLREGRGSSYNEQFF. The CDR3 coding sequence is TGCAGCGTTGTTTTGCGGGAGGGCCGCGGTAGCTCCTACAATGAGCAGTTCTTC.

V gene TRBV10-3 combines with J gene TRBJ2-7; 10 nucleotides line up with TRBD2. Germline loops: CDR1 ENHRY, CDR2 SYGVKD. The CDR3 is made up of 15 amino acids. J was trimmed by 3 bases and V by 3 bases; bases with no gene match: 5. This CDR3 reads CAISDSASGSYEQYF. The CDR3, as DNA: TGTGCCATCAGTGATTCGGCTAGCGGGAGCTACGAGCAGTACTTC.

The chain has TRBV10-3 and TRBJ2-7; 9 bases agree with TRBD1. J was trimmed by 4 bases and V by 6 bases; bases with no gene match: 10. Per germline, CDR1 ENHRY and CDR2 SYGVKD. This CDR3 is 15 amino acids long. The CDR3 DNA reads as TGTGCCATCAGGGACTTCGGGACAGGGTTTTACGAGCAGTACTTC. Residues: CAIRDFGTGFYEQYF.

This chain uses TRBV19 with TRBJ1-5; D is unclear. The CDR3 loop spans 14 amino acids. The V end was cut by 5 bases, the J end by 4 bases, with 12 bases between. Germline values: CDR1 LNHDA, CDR2 SQIVND (reference sequence). Here the CDR3 reads CASSPPLGNQPQHF. The CDR3 bases are TGTGCCAGTAGTCCCCCCCTGGGGAATCAGCCCCAGCATTTT.

In this sample, this clone turned up a few times. The chain uses TRBV6-1 and TRBJ1-2; D not resolved. The germline gives CDR1 MNHNS, CDR2 SASEGT. V lost 4 bases, J lost 0 bases, and 6 bases lay in between. The CDR3 consists of 13 residues. As DNA, the CDR3 is TGTGCCAGCAGTGGCAGGACTAACTATGGCTACACCTTC. It is translated as CASSGRTNYGYTF.

The rearrangement uses TRBV11-2 and TRBJ2-1; 11 nucleotides match TRBD2. The CDR3 contains 15 residues. V lost 5 bases, J lost 8 bases, and 8 bases stayed unmatched. In germline, CDR1 is SGHAT, CDR2 FQNNGV. CDR3 sequence: CASSLRGLAADEQFF. The CDR3 coding sequence is TGTGCCAGCAGCCTTCGGGGACTAGCGGCCGATGAGCAGTTCTTC.

This clone was seen only once. The gene calls are TRBV11-2 and TRBJ2-1; no firm D call. Trimming shortened V by 3 bases and J by 7 bases, and 10 bases separated the two germline ends. CDR1 is SGHAT, CDR2 FQNNGV, per germline. This CDR3 has 13 amino acids. The CDR3 region has the DNA TGTGCCAGCAGCTTCCCCAGCCAAAATGAGCAGTTCTTC. Its protein product is CASSFPSQNEQFF.

The CDR3 reads CASSPDTGELFF. CDR3 nucleotides: TGTGCCAGCAGCCCAGACACCGGGGAGCTGTTTTTT. The chain is built from TRBV7-9 and TRBJ2-2; unclear D gene. CDR1 is SEHNR, CDR2 FQNEAQ, per germline (reference sequence). CDR3 length: 12 amino acids. V lost 5 bases and J lost 3, with 4 bases in between.

The chain has TRBV27 and TRBJ1-1; D is uncertain. This CDR3 has 13 amino acids. The V end lost 5 bases, the J end lost 5 bases, and 12 bases lay between the germline ends. CDR1 MNHEY and CDR2 SMNVEV come from the germline V gene (reference sequence). CDR3 bases: TGTGCCAGCAGTATTAACAGAGAGACTGAAGCTTTCTTT. Translation: CASSINRETEAFF.

V gene TRBV2 combines with J gene TRBJ1-1; D not certain. The CDR3 extends over 15 amino acids. In germline, CDR1 is SNHLY, CDR2 FYNNEI. V gave up 6 bases and J gave up 4 bases, with 18 bases separating them. The CDR3, as DNA: TGTGCCAGCAGCTTAAGGACCTTCTCGGGCACTGAAGCTTTCTTT. It specifies CASSLRTFSGTEAFF.

CDR3 amino acids: CATTPNRSGEGQYF. DNA of the CDR3: TGTGCCACCACACCAAACAGGTCGGGCGAGGGGCAGTACTTC. V gene TRBV18 combines with J gene TRBJ2-7; possibly TRBD1 or TRBD2 for D (5 bases each). Trimming left V 10 bases short and J 9 bases short, with 25 bases between. Germline CDR1 reads KGHSH; CDR2 reads LQKENI. The CDR3 is 14 amino acids.

The J gene is TRBJ1-3, the V gene TRBV28; D is possibly TRBD1 (6 bases). V was clipped by 2 bases and J by 4 bases, with 15 bases between them. The CDR3 has 16 amino acids. Germline loops: CDR1 MDHEN, CDR2 SYDVKM. The CDR3 DNA reads TGTGCCAGCAGTTTAGGGGGACGGGGGGCCGGAAACACCATATATTTT. It codes for CASSLGGRGAGNTIYF.

This chain uses TRBV10-3 with TRBJ2-7, with 11 bases that match TRBD2. This CDR3 is 15 amino acids long. Germline V gene data show CDR1 as ENHRY and CDR2 as SYGVKD. V lost 2 bases to trimming and J lost 5 bases; unmatched junction nucleotides: 5. CDR3 DNA sequence: TGTGCCATCAGTGAGACTAGCGGGAGCGGCCACGAGCAGTACTTC. Translation: CAISETSGSGHEQYF.

The chain recombines TRBV7-3 with TRBJ2-3, with 9 bases aligning to TRBD2. V shed 3 bases and J 1 base; nucleotides not matched to a gene: 2. CDR3 length equals 15 residues. Germline V CDR1 and CDR2: SGHTA, FQGTGA. CDR3 sequence reads: CASSLTSGRTDTQYF. The CDR3 DNA follows: TGTGCCAGCAGCTTGACTAGCGGACGCACAGATACGCAGTATTTT.

In this sample, this clone turned up once. V is TRBV6-1 and J is TRBJ1-5, with unresolved D. In germline, CDR1 is MNHNS, CDR2 SASEGT. V was shortened by 4 bases and J by 6 bases, with 16 bases between the two germline ends. The CDR3 runs to 15 residues. Written as DNA, the CDR3 is TGTGCCAGCAGTGCATACCAGGTTTTGTCTCAGCCCCAGCATTTT. Its protein product is CASSAYQVLSQPQHF.

This clone was observed once. The chain joins TRBV5-4 to TRBJ1-3; D is undetermined. The CDR3 is made up of 14 amino acids. The V gene lost 1 base and the J gene lost 6 bases, with 11 bases spanning the gap. Germline V gives CDR1 SGHNT, CDR2 YYREEE (reference sequence). The CDR3 reads CASSLWGGENTIYF. CDR3 nucleotide sequence: TGTGCCAGCAGCTTGTGGGGTGGAGAAAACACCATATATTTT.